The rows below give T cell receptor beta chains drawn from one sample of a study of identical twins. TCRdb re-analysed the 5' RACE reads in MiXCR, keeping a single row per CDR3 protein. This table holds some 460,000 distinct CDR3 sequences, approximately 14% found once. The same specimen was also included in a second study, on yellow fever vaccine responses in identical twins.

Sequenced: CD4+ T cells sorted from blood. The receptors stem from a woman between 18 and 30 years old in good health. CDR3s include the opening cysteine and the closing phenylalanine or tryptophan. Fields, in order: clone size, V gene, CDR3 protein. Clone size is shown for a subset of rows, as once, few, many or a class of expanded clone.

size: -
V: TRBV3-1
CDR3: CASSQGTGYNEQFF

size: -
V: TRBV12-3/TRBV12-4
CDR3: CASSSPGGVGTDTQYF

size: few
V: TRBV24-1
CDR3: CATSDLGTVQGTDTQYF

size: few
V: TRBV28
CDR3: CASSLISDEQYF

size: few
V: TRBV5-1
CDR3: CASSPYSQGAIDTQYF

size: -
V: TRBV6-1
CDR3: CASTKVGLGQGSGANVLTF

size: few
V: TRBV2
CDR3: CAGGRDSLTDTQYF

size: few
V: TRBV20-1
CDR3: CSANIAGGPKQFF

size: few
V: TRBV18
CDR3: CASSPPTGPPYEQYF

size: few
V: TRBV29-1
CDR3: CSVDGTIDTQYF

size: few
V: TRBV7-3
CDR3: CASSSGPIGEQYF

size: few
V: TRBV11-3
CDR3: CASSSRLTKETQYF

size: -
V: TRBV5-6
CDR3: CASSFDRGLTEAFF

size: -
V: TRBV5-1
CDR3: CASDEGSGITDTQYF

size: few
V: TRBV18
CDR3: CASSPGQGYQETQYF

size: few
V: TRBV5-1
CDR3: CASSSGQSNSPLHF

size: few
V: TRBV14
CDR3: CASSQDRSSGSIYNEQFF

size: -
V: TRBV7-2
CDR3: CASSLAAGFYNEQFF

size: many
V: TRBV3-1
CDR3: CASSQTPGQVYEQYF

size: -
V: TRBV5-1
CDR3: CASSLDGIRNEQFF

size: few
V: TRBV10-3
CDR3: CAIDEQFF

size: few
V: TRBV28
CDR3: CASSSGSRGGPYNEQFF

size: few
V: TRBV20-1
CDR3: CSAREAAYGYTF

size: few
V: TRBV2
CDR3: CASDRGLAGGPLSTDTQYF

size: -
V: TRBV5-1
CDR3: CASSTPAGVNTEAFF

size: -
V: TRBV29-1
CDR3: CSVGTPIDKGIYEQYF

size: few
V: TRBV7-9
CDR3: CASSKVETQYF

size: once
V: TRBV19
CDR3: CASRPGNLGSYEQYF

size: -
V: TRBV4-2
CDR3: CASSHAGVPNTGELFF

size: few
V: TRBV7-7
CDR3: CASSLLLAGGTGELFF

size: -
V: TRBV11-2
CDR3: CASSLSPLTSSSYNEQFF

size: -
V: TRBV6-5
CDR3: CASSYSWTGGRNTEAFF

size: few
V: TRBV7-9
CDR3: CASSLARSAFKETQYF

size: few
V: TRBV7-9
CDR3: CATYRWGGPYNEQFF

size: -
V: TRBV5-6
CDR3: CASSLGTGHSNQPQHF

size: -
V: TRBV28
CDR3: CASRTDTKKHEQYF

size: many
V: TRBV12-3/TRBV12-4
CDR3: CASSLGRGRGMGYEQYF

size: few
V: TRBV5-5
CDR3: CASSLAQGTDTQYF

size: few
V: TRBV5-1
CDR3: CASSQDGNNQPQHF

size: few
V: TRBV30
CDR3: CAWRIDREETQYF

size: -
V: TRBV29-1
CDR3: CSGRLRNTEAFF

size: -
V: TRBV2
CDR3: CASSKLAGVHEQYF

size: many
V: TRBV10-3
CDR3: CAISESDRGASEAFF

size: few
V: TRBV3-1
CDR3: CASSRKGSHEQYF

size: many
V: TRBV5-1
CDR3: CASSKGERGANVLTF

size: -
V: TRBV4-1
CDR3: CASSQDWGGAEQYF

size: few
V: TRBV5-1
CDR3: CASSWGQIPDTQYF

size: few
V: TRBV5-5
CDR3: CASTIAPLPPTPSYEQYF

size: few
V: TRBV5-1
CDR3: CASSWDMPQETQYF

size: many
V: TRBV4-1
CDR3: CASSQSWGTGVSPLHF

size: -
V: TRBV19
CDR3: CASSIETGGNTGELFF

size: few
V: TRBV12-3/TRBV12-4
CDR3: CASSRSSGRSGWSYNEQFF

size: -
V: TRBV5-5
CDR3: CASSLGLAGPYYEQYF

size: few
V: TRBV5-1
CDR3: CASSWALNQETQYF

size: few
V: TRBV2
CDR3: CASSLQGGGEKLFF

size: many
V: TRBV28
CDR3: CASSPPDRGHTEAFF

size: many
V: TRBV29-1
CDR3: CSVEGGGTDPANEQFF